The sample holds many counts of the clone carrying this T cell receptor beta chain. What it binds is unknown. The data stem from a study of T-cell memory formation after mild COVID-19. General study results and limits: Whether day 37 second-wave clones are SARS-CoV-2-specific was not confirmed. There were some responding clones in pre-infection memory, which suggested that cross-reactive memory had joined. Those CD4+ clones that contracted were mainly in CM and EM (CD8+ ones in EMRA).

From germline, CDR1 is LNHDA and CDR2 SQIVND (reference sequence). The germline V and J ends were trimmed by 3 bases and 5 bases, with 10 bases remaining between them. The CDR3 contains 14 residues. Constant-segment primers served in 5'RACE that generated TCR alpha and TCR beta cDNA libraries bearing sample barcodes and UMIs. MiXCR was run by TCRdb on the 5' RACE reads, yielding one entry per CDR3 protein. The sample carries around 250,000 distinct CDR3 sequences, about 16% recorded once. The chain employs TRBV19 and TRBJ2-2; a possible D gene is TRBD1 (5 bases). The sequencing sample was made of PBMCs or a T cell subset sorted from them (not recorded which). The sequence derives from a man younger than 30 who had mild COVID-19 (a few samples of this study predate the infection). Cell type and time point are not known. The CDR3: CASSMQGRTGELFF. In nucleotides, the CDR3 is TGTGCCAGTAGTATGCAGGGCAGAACCGGGGAGCTGTTTTTT.